This is a list of T cell receptor beta chains from one sample in a study of blood T cell repertoires in COVID-19. TCRdb's copy holds only in-frame clones and misses some; the assay was immunoSEQ multiplex PCR. The table records around 150,000 clones, approximately 90% of them present only once. The sequencing sample was made of peripheral blood. The source is a woman aged 55 to 70 with active or convalescent COVID-19. Each CDR3 is given with its conserved first and last residue. Each record gives: D gene, CDR3 length, J gene, clone size, V gene, CDR3 DNA, CDR3 protein. The D gene is left open where the match is weak. Clone size appears in some rows only: once, few, many, or a class for an expanded clone.

D gene: -
CDR3 length: 14
J gene: TRBJ2-1
clone size: -
V gene: TRBV9
CDR3 DNA: TGTGCCAGCAGCGGATGGGGCGCCTACAATGAGCAGTTCTTC
CDR3 protein: CASSGWGAYNEQFF

D gene: -
CDR3 length: 16
J gene: TRBJ2-3
clone size: -
V gene: TRBV10-3
CDR3 DNA: TGTGCCATCAGTGATCGTCCATCGAGAGGCACAGATACGCAGTATTTT
CDR3 protein: CAISDRPSRGTDTQYF

D gene: TRBD1
CDR3 length: 16
J gene: TRBJ1-2
clone size: -
V gene: TRBV7-9
CDR3 DNA: TGTGCCAGCAGCTTAAGTGGCGGACAGGGGAGGAATGGCTACACCTTC
CDR3 protein: CASSLSGGQGRNGYTF

D gene: TRBD2
CDR3 length: 15
J gene: TRBJ2-5
clone size: -
V gene: TRBV6-6
CDR3 DNA: TGTGCCAGCAACCTAGCGGGGGGGCTTCGGGAGACCCAGTACTTC
CDR3 protein: CASNLAGGLRETQYF

D gene: -
CDR3 length: 15
J gene: TRBJ1-1
clone size: -
V gene: TRBV5-1
CDR3 DNA: TGCGCCAGCAGCCGTTTAGGGGAAAGAACGGCTGAAGCTTTCTTT
CDR3 protein: CASSRLGERTAEAFF

D gene: TRBD1
CDR3 length: 16
J gene: TRBJ1-6
clone size: -
V gene: TRBV4-1
CDR3 DNA: TGCGCCAGCAGCCAAGAAAAGGGGGCGCGTTATTCACCCCTCCACTTT
CDR3 protein: CASSQEKGARYSPLHF

D gene: -
CDR3 length: 17
J gene: TRBJ2-2
clone size: -
V gene: TRBV11-2
CDR3 DNA: TGTGCCAGCAGCTTATATCTTGCTAGCGCGAACACCGGGGAGCTGTTTTTT
CDR3 protein: CASSLYLASANTGELFF

D gene: -
CDR3 length: 16
J gene: TRBJ1-1
clone size: -
V gene: TRBV3-1/TRBV3-2
CDR3 DNA: TGTGCCAGCAGCCAAGCGGAGCCGGGGATGAACACTGAAGCTTTCTTT
CDR3 protein: CASSQAEPGMNTEAFF

D gene: TRBD2
CDR3 length: 16
J gene: TRBJ2-1
clone size: few
V gene: TRBV7-2
CDR3 DNA: TGTGCCAGCAGCAAGAGACTAGCGGGGGGGCCGAATGAGCAGTTCTTC
CDR3 protein: CASSKRLAGGPNEQFF

D gene: -
CDR3 length: 15
J gene: TRBJ2-7
clone size: -
V gene: TRBV5-1
CDR3 DNA: TGCGCCAGCAGCTTGGGGCAGGGTGGATCCTACGAGCAGTACTTC
CDR3 protein: CASSLGQGGSYEQYF

D gene: -
CDR3 length: 17
J gene: TRBJ2-2
clone size: -
V gene: TRBV15
CDR3 DNA: TGTGCCACCAGCAGAGATGTAAGGGGCCTTAACACCGGGGAGCTGTTTTTT
CDR3 protein: CATSRDVRGLNTGELFF

D gene: TRBD1
CDR3 length: 14
J gene: TRBJ1-6
clone size: -
V gene: TRBV10-3
CDR3 DNA: TGTGCCATCAGGAGACAGGGGGATAATTCACCCCTCCACTTT
CDR3 protein: CAIRRQGDNSPLHF

D gene: TRBD2
CDR3 length: 19
J gene: TRBJ2-5
clone size: -
V gene: TRBV7-2
CDR3 DNA: TGTGCCAGCAGCTTAGCCCCGACTAGCGGGGGGACAATCCAAGAGACCCAGTACTTC
CDR3 protein: CASSLAPTSGGTIQETQYF

D gene: TRBD1
CDR3 length: 16
J gene: TRBJ1-2
clone size: -
V gene: TRBV28
CDR3 DNA: TGTGCCAGCAGTCCGGGACAGGTCCGCACCTTCTATGGCTACACCTTC
CDR3 protein: CASSPGQVRTFYGYTF

D gene: -
CDR3 length: 14
J gene: TRBJ1-5
clone size: -
V gene: TRBV7-6
CDR3 DNA: TGTGCCAGCAGCTTAGGAGGGTTCAATCAGCCCCAGCATTTT
CDR3 protein: CASSLGGFNQPQHF

D gene: -
CDR3 length: 15
J gene: TRBJ1-1
clone size: -
V gene: TRBV4-3
CDR3 DNA: TGCGCCAGCAGCCAAGATTCAAGCAGGGCCACTGAAGCTTTCTTT
CDR3 protein: CASSQDSSRATEAFF

D gene: -
CDR3 length: 12
J gene: TRBJ1-1
clone size: -
V gene: TRBV29-1
CDR3 DNA: TGCAGCGTGAAGGGGTTTACCACTGAAGCTTTCTTT
CDR3 protein: CSVKGFTTEAFF

D gene: TRBD1
CDR3 length: 13
J gene: TRBJ1-2
clone size: -
V gene: TRBV7-9
CDR3 DNA: TGTGCCAGCAGCGAAAGGGGGCTCGGTGGCTACACCTTC
CDR3 protein: CASSERGLGGYTF

D gene: TRBD1
CDR3 length: 15
J gene: TRBJ1-2
clone size: once
V gene: TRBV3-1/TRBV3-2
CDR3 DNA: TGTGCCAGCAGCCAAGGGACAGGGCGAATCTATGGCTACACCTTC
CDR3 protein: CASSQGTGRIYGYTF

D gene: TRBD1
CDR3 length: 15
J gene: TRBJ1-4
clone size: few
V gene: TRBV7-8
CDR3 DNA: TGTGCCAGCAGCTTAGGGGACAGGGATGATGAAAAACTGTTTTTT
CDR3 protein: CASSLGDRDDEKLFF

D gene: -
CDR3 length: 15
J gene: TRBJ2-1
clone size: -
V gene: TRBV4-3
CDR3 DNA: TGCGCCAGCAGCCCCATGGATCAGCGCGATGGAGAGCAGTTCTTC
CDR3 protein: CASSPMDQRDGEQFF

D gene: TRBD1
CDR3 length: 14
J gene: TRBJ1-3
clone size: -
V gene: TRBV5-5
CDR3 DNA: TGTGCCAGCAGCTGGGACAGGGGAGGAAACACCATATATTTT
CDR3 protein: CASSWDRGGNTIYF

D gene: -
CDR3 length: 15
J gene: TRBJ1-1
clone size: once
V gene: TRBV10-2
CDR3 DNA: TGCGCCAGCAGTGAGCTAATATACAGGGACGCTGAAGCTTTCTTT
CDR3 protein: CASSELIYRDAEAFF

D gene: -
CDR3 length: 15
J gene: TRBJ1-2
clone size: -
V gene: TRBV4-1
CDR3 DNA: TGCGCCAGCAGCCAAGTAAACACAGGTGAATATGGCTACACCTTC
CDR3 protein: CASSQVNTGEYGYTF

D gene: -
CDR3 length: 14
J gene: TRBJ2-7
clone size: -
V gene: TRBV29-1
CDR3 DNA: TGCAGCGTTGAGACATCCCATGGCTCCTACGAGCAGTACTTC
CDR3 protein: CSVETSHGSYEQYF

D gene: TRBD1
CDR3 length: 16
J gene: TRBJ1-1
clone size: -
V gene: TRBV9
CDR3 DNA: TGTGCCAGCAGCGTGGGGACAGGAGTACTGAACACTGAAGCTTTCTTT
CDR3 protein: CASSVGTGVLNTEAFF

D gene: -
CDR3 length: 13
J gene: TRBJ2-7
clone size: -
V gene: TRBV12-5
CDR3 DNA: TGTGCTAGTGGTTTCGACACTAGTTACGAGCAGTACTTC
CDR3 protein: CASGFDTSYEQYF

D gene: -
CDR3 length: 13
J gene: TRBJ1-5
clone size: -
V gene: TRBV18
CDR3 DNA: TGTGCCAGCTCACCGGAGCCCTCCCAGCCCCAGCATTTT
CDR3 protein: CASSPEPSQPQHF

D gene: -
CDR3 length: 15
J gene: TRBJ2-3
clone size: once
V gene: TRBV6-1
CDR3 DNA: TGTGCCAGCAGAGAAGACAGAACCAGCACAGATACGCAGTATTTT
CDR3 protein: CASREDRTSTDTQYF

D gene: -
CDR3 length: 13
J gene: TRBJ2-7
clone size: -
V gene: TRBV11-3
CDR3 DNA: TGTGCCAGCAGCACAACAGGGTCCTACGAGCAGTACTTC
CDR3 protein: CASSTTGSYEQYF

D gene: -
CDR3 length: 13
J gene: TRBJ1-5
clone size: -
V gene: TRBV6-6
CDR3 DNA: TGTGCCAGCAGCGACAGACACAATCAGCCCCAGCATTTT
CDR3 protein: CASSDRHNQPQHF

D gene: -
CDR3 length: 11
J gene: TRBJ1-4
clone size: -
V gene: TRBV20-1
CDR3 DNA: TGCAGTGCTCGACAGAATGAAAAACTGTTTTTT
CDR3 protein: CSARQNEKLFF

D gene: -
CDR3 length: 12
J gene: TRBJ2-2
clone size: once
V gene: TRBV12-3/TRBV12-4
CDR3 DNA: TGTGCCAGCACCCGGACTCCAGGGGAGCTGTTTTTT
CDR3 protein: CASTRTPGELFF

D gene: -
CDR3 length: 14
J gene: TRBJ1-5
clone size: few
V gene: TRBV15
CDR3 DNA: TGTGCCACCAGCAGAGGCGGGATCGGACAGCCCCAGCATTTT
CDR3 protein: CATSRGGIGQPQHF

D gene: TRBD1
CDR3 length: 13
J gene: TRBJ2-5
clone size: few
V gene: TRBV18
CDR3 DNA: TGTGCCAGCTCACTGGACAGGGCCAAGACCCAGTACTTC
CDR3 protein: CASSLDRAKTQYF

D gene: TRBD2
CDR3 length: 15
J gene: TRBJ2-5
clone size: once
V gene: TRBV5-4
CDR3 DNA: TGTGCCAGCAGCCCTGGGACTAGCGAGGTAGAGACCCAGTACTTC
CDR3 protein: CASSPGTSEVETQYF

D gene: -
CDR3 length: 15
J gene: TRBJ1-4
clone size: -
V gene: TRBV6-5
CDR3 DNA: TGTGCCAGCAGGATGCCGGGGGCAACTAATGAAAAACTGTTTTTT
CDR3 protein: CASRMPGATNEKLFF

D gene: TRBD2
CDR3 length: 17
J gene: TRBJ2-2
clone size: few
V gene: TRBV19
CDR3 DNA: TGTGCCAGTAGTCCAGAGTCGGGGGGGCCGAACATCGGGGAGCTGTTTTTT
CDR3 protein: CASSPESGGPNIGELFF

D gene: -
CDR3 length: 12
J gene: TRBJ1-3
clone size: -
V gene: TRBV30
CDR3 DNA: TGTGCCTGGAGTTTCACTGGAAACACCATATATTTT
CDR3 protein: CAWSFTGNTIYF

D gene: TRBD1
CDR3 length: 15
J gene: TRBJ2-5
clone size: -
V gene: TRBV7-2
CDR3 DNA: TGTGCCAGCAGCATCGGGACAGGGGGCTCAGAGACCCAGTACTTC
CDR3 protein: CASSIGTGGSETQYF

D gene: TRBD2
CDR3 length: 17
J gene: TRBJ2-3
clone size: -
V gene: TRBV7-2
CDR3 DNA: TGTGCCAGCAGCGTCACCGGGACTAGCGGCCCCACAGATACGCAGTATTTT
CDR3 protein: CASSVTGTSGPTDTQYF

D gene: -
CDR3 length: 17
J gene: TRBJ2-1
clone size: -
V gene: TRBV7-9
CDR3 DNA: TGTGCCAGCAGACCGACAGGGACTAGAAGCTCCTACAATGAGCAGTTCTTC
CDR3 protein: CASRPTGTRSSYNEQFF

D gene: -
CDR3 length: 14
J gene: TRBJ1-2
clone size: -
V gene: TRBV7-9
CDR3 DNA: TGTGCCAGCAGCTTTGGCCAGGCTAACTATGGCTACACCTTC
CDR3 protein: CASSFGQANYGYTF

D gene: -
CDR3 length: 14
J gene: TRBJ2-1
clone size: -
V gene: TRBV7-3
CDR3 DNA: TGTGCCAGCAGCGAATATCAGGGGACAAATGAGCAGTTCTTC
CDR3 protein: CASSEYQGTNEQFF

D gene: TRBD1
CDR3 length: 15
J gene: TRBJ1-4
clone size: -
V gene: TRBV6-5
CDR3 DNA: TGTGCCAGCAGTAGGACAGGTTTTGAGGGTGAAAAACTGTTTTTT
CDR3 protein: CASSRTGFEGEKLFF

D gene: -
CDR3 length: 16
J gene: TRBJ1-3
clone size: -
V gene: TRBV12-5
CDR3 DNA: TGTGCTAGTGTTCGCGACCGAGGGCTCACTGGAAACACCATATATTTT
CDR3 protein: CASVRDRGLTGNTIYF

D gene: -
CDR3 length: 12
J gene: TRBJ1-1
clone size: -
V gene: TRBV3-1/TRBV3-2
CDR3 DNA: TGTGCCAGCAGCCAAATAGACACTGAAGCTTTCTTT
CDR3 protein: CASSQIDTEAFF

D gene: -
CDR3 length: 14
J gene: TRBJ1-1
clone size: -
V gene: TRBV19
CDR3 DNA: TGTGCCAGTAGCCCGAGTCCAGGGCCAACTGAAGCTTTCTTT
CDR3 protein: CASSPSPGPTEAFF